One T cell receptor (beta chain) is described in this entry. Its specificity is not known. This specimen comes from a study of response to subunit inactivated influenza vaccine. The CDR3 runs 17 residues. With 0 bases removed from V and 1 base from J, the gap between germline ends came to 13 bases. Germline assignment: CDR1 LGHNA and CDR2 YNFKEQ. Study conclusions and caveats: Authors suggested that a seasonal influenza vaccination recruits few new T cells each time.

TCRdb re-called the RT-PCR reads through MiXCR, storing one row per CDR3 protein. The sample lists about 650,000 distinct CDR3 sequences; approximately 14% were seen once. V usage is TRBV4-2 and J usage is TRBJ1-3, with D possibly being TRBD1 (6 bases). This TCR was recovered from a man in his fifties or sixties who received an inactivated influenza vaccine. This specimen consisted of PBMCs from blood, obtained roughly 15 days before vaccination. The DNA for the CDR3 is TGTGCCAGCAGCCAAGAATTTGGAGGGGGTTCTGGAAACACCATATATTTT. Protein sequence: CASSQEFGGGSGNTIYF.